The source of this T cell receptor beta chain is a study of shared clonotypes between healthy human individuals. The wider study: There were three CD4 naive, three CD4 memory, two CD8 naive and one CD8 memory plates per donor.

Positively selected for CCR7, the CD45RO-negative cells used as naive CD8 cells excluded terminally differentiated effector memory CD45RA+ cells. Every donor was a Caucasian adult from Nashville, Tennessee. Produced via immunoSEQ multiplex PCR; TCRdb's table is partial and in-frame only. This table holds around 2.1 million clones, about 92% found once. Germline loops: CDR1 MNHEY, CDR2 SMNVEV (reference sequence). The CDR3 spans 14 residues. V was shortened by 5 bases and J by 2 bases, with 12 bases between the two germline ends. The chain couples TRBV27 to TRBJ2-5; D could derive from TRBD1 or TRBD2 (5 bases each). Sample: naive CD8+ T cells from PBMCs. The clonotype was recovered from a man younger than 30 in good health. Some clones in this sample may be carry-over from other donors' samples. The CDR3 loop is CASSTGPLQETQYF. For the CDR3, the DNA is TGTGCCAGCAGTACGGGACCGTTACAAGAGACCCAGTACTTC.